The source of this TCR beta chain is a study of naive CD8 T cells in extremely preterm neonates (dated by TCRdb to the late 2010s). In the study overall: The study compared TCRbeta CDR3 repertoires of sorted naive CD8+ T cells across four age groups: extremely preterm neonates, term neonates, young children and adults. What the work shows at the level of the full study, not this receptor alone: A higher proportion of shared CDR3 nucleotide sequences was found in preterm neonates (roughly 2.7%) than in term neonates (approximately 0.4%), young children (0.03%) and adults (around 0.01%). Significantly lower iChao1 richness than in all other age groups (p < 0.05) and an even clone distribution were observed in preterm neonates, indicating a less rich repertoire. Compared with the older groups, preterm CDR3s were shorter and closer to germline, carrying fewer N additions and showing less junctional trimming. To track T cell development within individuals, the authors urged prospective longitudinal studies of preterm and term neonates. As limitations, the authors pointed to a small sample size and variable productive template counts among preterm samples.

Points on this clone: Its binding antigen is unknown. No per-base quality is available; no much larger clone lies one base away.

The preterm samples were obtained from several extremely preterm deliveries at about 22-28 weeks of gestation. Pregnancies with fetal demise, active maternal HSV infection or known maternal HIV infection were excluded from the study. A FACSAria III cell sorter was used to sort live, Annexin V-negative naive CD8+ T cells (CD3+CD8+CD45RA+CCR7+). Each sample yielded roughly 20,000 to 110,000 sorted naive CD8+ T cells. Mixed venous-arterial cord blood was collected with preassembled standardized sampling kits. Cord blood was held at room temperature, and processing was completed within 4 hours of collection. Ficoll-Paque density gradient centrifugation of diluted blood was used to isolate mononuclear cells. Before sorting, mononuclear cells were cryopreserved in approximately 10% DMSO with about 90% FBS and kept in long-term storage at -150 degrees C. After thawing, cells were stained with Annexin V along with antibodies against CD3, CD8, CCR7 and CD45RA. Genomic DNA was extracted from snap-frozen sorted cell pellets with the DNeasy Blood and Tissue Kit.

The CDR3 numbers 12 residues from cysteine through phenylalanine. The entry retains the CDR3 DNA only, 36 bases that are in frame from base 1. V loses 1 base of germline sequence and J loses 8 bases, and the interval between the two ends is 5 bases. CDR1 and CDR2 (SGHTA, FQGNSA) derive from the germline V gene. A two-step, bias-controlled multiplex PCR was used to amplify TCRbeta CDR3 regions from genomic DNA. The multiplex PCR used primers specific for every TRBV and TRBJ gene segment. The immunoSEQ Assay was used to generate TCRbeta repertoire data. Processing in the source paper ran as follows. To merge closely related sequences, reads went through filtering and clustering using a relative-frequency ratio and a modified nearest-neighbor algorithm. IMGT annotation was the basis for assigning V, D and J genes to CDR3 sequences. Template counts were corrected for PCR amplification bias by normalization and were quantified against synthetic TCR CDR3 analog sequences. Only unique productive sequences, defined as in-frame CDR3 sequences without stop codons, were included in the analyses. Clonality, defined as 1 minus Pielou's evenness, and iChao1 richness were computed with the immunoSEQ Analyzer software. Statistical tests were run in JMP, with either Student's t-test or a non-parametric test chosen according to Shapiro-Wilk normality results. Drawn from immuneACCESS, this table holds only the in-frame rearrangements with V and J called that TCRdb kept. Clones are partly lost; checked studies trace under half to an unresolved V gene and leave the rest unexplained. V, J and clone size are taken as reported in that table, and D and trimming were inferred from the DNA itself. A total of 25,000 or so clones appear in this sample, roughly 88% of them only once. Of the sample, 0.93% falls within the top ten clones.

In this chain, TRBV7-2 is recombined with TRBJ2-2; no D gene is confidently identified. The source material was naive CD8+ T cells from cord blood. This sequence was found in a boy who was born preterm. The CDR3 here reads CASSLGVGELFF. The DNA sequence reads TGTGCCAGCAGCTTAGGAGTGGGGGAGCTGTTTTTT.